This T cell receptor beta chain stems from a study of blood T cell repertoires in COVID-19. Clones were sequenced by immunoSEQ multiplex PCR, and TCRdb holds only the in-frame ones, with some missing. The table includes approximately 300,000 clones, roughly 85% detected once. Germline-derived CDR1 and CDR2 are MNHNY and SVGAGI (reference sequence). V shed 5 bases, J shed 7 bases, and the junction held 5 bases outside the gene matches. The CDR3 has 13 residues. This sequence joins TRBV6-6 and TRBJ1-2, with TRBD1 matching over 9 bases. This TCR came from a woman aged 25 to 39 who had recovered from COVID-19. Source material: PBMCs or T cells enriched from blood (not recorded which). CDR3 amino acids: CASSPGTGLGYTF. The CDR3 DNA reads TGTGCCAGCAGTCCCGGGACAGGGCTTGGCTACACCTTC.